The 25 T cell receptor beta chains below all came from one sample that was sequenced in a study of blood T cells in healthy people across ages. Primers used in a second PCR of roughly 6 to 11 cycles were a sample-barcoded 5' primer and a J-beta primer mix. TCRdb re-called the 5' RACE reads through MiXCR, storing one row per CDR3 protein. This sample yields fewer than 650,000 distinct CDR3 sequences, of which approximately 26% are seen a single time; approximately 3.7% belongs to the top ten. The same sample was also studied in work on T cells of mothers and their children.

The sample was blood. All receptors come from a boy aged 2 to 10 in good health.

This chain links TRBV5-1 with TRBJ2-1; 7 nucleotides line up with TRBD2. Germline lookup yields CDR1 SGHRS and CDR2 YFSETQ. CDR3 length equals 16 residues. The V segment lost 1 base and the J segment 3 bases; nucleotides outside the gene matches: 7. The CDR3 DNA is TGCGCCAGCAGCTTGCGCCTTCTAGCGGACTACAATGAGCAGTTCTTC. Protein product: CASSLRLLADYNEQFF.

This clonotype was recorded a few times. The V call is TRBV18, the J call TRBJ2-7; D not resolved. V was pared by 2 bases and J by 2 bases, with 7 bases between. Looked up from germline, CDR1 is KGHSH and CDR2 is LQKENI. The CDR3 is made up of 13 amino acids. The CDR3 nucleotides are TGTGCCAGCTCACCAGGGGTCGCCTACGAGCAGTACTTC. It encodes CASSPGVAYEQYF.

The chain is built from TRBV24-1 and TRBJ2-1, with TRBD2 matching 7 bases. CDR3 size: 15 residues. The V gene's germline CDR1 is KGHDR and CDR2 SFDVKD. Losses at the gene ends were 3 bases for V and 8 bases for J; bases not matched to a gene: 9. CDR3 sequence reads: CATSDPRGRAHEQFF. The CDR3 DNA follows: TGTGCCACCAGTGATCCCCGTGGGAGGGCCCATGAGCAGTTCTTC.

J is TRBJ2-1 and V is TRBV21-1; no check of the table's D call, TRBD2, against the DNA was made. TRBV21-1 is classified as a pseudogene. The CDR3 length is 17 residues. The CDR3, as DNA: TGTGCCAGCAGCTCCCGACCGGGACTAGCGGGGGAAAATGAGCAGTTCTTC. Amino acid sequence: CASSSRPGLAGENEQFF.

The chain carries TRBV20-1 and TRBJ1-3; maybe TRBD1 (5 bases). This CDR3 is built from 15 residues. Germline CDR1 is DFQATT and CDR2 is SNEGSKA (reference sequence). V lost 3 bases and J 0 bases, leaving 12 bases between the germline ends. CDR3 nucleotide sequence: TGCAGTGCTAGCTTGACAGTGCCCTCTGGAAACACCATATATTTT. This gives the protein CSASLTVPSGNTIYF.

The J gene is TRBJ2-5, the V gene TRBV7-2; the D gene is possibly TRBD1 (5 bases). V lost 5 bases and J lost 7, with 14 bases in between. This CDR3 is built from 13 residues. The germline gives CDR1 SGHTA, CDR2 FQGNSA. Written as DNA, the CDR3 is TGTGCCAGCAGCATCAGGGATAGGAGGACCCAGTACTTC. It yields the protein CASSIRDRRTQYF.

CDR3 sequence (DNA): TGCAGTGCTTACATCCCGGGACAGGGCGCGTCCTATCGTCCTGCTTTCTTT. Protein product: CSAYIPGQGASYRPAFF. The chain recombines TRBV20-1 with TRBJ1-1; the match to TRBD1 covers 9 bases. J was trimmed by 11 bases and V by 5 bases; bases with no gene match: 24. CDR3 length: 17 residues. Germline V gene data show CDR1 as DFQATT and CDR2 as SNEGSKA (reference sequence).

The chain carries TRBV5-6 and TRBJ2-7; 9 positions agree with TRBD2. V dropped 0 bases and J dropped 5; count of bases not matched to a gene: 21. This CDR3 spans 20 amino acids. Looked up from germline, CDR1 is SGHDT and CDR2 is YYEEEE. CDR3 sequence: CASSLAGSGRMIILIHEQYF. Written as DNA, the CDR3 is TGTGCCAGCAGCTTGGCGGGTAGCGGGAGAATGATAATCTTGATCCACGAGCAGTACTTC.

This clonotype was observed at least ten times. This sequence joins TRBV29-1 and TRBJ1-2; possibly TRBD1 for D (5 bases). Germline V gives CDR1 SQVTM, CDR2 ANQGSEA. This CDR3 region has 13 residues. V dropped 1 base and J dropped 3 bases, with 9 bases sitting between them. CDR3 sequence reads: CSVEGREHYGYTF. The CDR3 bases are TGCAGCGTTGAAGGCAGGGAACACTATGGCTACACCTTC.

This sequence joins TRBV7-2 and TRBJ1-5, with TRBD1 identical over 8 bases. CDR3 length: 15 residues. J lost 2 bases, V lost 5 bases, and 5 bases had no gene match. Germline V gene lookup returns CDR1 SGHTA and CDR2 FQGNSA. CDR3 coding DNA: TGTGCCAGCAGCATCACGACAGGGGGCAATCAGCCCCAGCATTTT. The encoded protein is CASSITTGGNQPQHF.

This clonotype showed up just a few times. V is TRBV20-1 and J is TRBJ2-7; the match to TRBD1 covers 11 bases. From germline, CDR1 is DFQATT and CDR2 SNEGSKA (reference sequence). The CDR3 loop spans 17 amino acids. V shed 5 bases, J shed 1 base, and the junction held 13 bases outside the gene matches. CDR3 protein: CSAFLGGQGGFSYEQYF. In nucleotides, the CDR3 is TGCAGTGCTTTTCTTGGGGGACAGGGGGGCTTTTCCTACGAGCAGTACTTC.

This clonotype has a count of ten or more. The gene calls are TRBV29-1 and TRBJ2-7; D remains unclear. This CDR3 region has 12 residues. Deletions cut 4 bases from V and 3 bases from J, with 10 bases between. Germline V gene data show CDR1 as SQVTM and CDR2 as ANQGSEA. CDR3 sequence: CSVGRTSYEQYF. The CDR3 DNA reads TGCAGCGTTGGTCGGACCAGCTACGAGCAGTACTTC.

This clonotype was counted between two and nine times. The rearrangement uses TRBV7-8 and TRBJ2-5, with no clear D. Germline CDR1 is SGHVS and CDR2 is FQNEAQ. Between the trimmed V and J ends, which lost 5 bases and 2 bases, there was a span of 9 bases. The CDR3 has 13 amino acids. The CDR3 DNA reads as TGTGCCAGCAGCCAAACCACTCAAGAGACCCAGTACTTC. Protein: CASSQTTQETQYF. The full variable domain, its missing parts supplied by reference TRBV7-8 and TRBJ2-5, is GAGVSQSPRYKVAKRGQDVALRCDPISGHVSLFWYQQALGQGPEFLTYFQNEAQLDKSGLPSDRFFAERPEGSVSTLKIQRTQQEDSAVYLCASSQTTQETQYFGPGTRLLVL.

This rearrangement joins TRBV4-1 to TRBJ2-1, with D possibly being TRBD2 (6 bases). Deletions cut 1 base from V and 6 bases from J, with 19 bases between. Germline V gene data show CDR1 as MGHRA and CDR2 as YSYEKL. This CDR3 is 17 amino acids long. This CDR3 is CASSQGRTSWRRNEQFF. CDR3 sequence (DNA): TGCGCCAGCAGCCAAGGAAGAACTAGCTGGAGGCGCAATGAGCAGTTCTTC.

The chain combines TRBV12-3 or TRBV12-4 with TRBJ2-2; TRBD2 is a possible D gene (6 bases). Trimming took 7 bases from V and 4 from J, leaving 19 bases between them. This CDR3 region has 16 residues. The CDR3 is CASNPEPGVATGELFF. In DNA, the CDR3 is TGTGCCAGCAACCCCGAACCGGGGGTGGCCACCGGGGAGCTGTTTTTT.

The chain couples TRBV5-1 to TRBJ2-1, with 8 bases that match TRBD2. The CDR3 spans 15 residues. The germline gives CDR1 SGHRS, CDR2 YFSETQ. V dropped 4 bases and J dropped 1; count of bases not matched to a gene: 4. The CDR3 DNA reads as TGCGCCAGCAGCCCCGGGACTAGATCCTACAATGAGCAGTTCTTC. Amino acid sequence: CASSPGTRSYNEQFF. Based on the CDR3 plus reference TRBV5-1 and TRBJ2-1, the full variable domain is KAGVTQTPRYLIKTRGQQVTLSCSPISGHRSVSWYQQTPGQGLQFLFEYFSETQRNKGNFPGRFSGRQFSNSRSEMNVSTLELGDSALYLCASSPGTRSYNEQFFGPGTRLTVL.

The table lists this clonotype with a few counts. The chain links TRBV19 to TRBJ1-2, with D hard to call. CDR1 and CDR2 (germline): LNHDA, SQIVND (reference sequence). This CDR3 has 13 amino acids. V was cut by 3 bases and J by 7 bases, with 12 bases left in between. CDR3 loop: CASSIGGRGGYTF. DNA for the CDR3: TGTGCCAGTAGTATCGGTGGACGGGGTGGCTACACCTTC.

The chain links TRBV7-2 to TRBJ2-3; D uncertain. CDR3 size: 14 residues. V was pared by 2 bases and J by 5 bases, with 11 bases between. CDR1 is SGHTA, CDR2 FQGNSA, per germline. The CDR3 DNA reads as TGTGCCAGCAGCTTACGGCCAGTTGGAGATACGCAGTATTTT. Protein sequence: CASSLRPVGDTQYF.

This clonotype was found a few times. CDR3 loop: CASNSDRGNQPQHF. CDR3 sequence (DNA): TGTGCCAGCAACTCGGACCGTGGCAATCAGCCCCAGCATTTT. The chain joins TRBV12-3 or TRBV12-4 to TRBJ1-5; D is unclear. Trimming left V 7 bases short and J 2 bases short, with 12 bases between. The CDR3 consists of 14 residues.

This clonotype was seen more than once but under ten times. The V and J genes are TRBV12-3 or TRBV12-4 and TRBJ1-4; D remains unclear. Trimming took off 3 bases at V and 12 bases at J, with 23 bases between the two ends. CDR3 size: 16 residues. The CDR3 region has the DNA TGTGCCAGCAGTTTTGTAGCGGCAGTCGGTCGAGCGGAACTGTTTTTT. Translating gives CASSFVAAVGRAELFF.

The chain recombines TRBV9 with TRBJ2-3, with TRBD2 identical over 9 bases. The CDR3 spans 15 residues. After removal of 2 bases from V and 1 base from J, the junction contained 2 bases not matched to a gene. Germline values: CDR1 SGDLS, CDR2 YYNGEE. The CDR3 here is CASSVTSGRTDTQYF. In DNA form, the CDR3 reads TGTGCCAGCAGCGTGACTAGCGGTCGCACAGATACGCAGTATTTT.

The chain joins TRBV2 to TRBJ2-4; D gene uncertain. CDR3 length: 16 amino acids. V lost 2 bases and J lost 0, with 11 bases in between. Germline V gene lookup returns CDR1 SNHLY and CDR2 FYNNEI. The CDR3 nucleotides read TGTGCCAGCAGTGAATCCCAGCGACTAGCCAAAAACATTCAGTACTTC. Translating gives CASSESQRLAKNIQYF.

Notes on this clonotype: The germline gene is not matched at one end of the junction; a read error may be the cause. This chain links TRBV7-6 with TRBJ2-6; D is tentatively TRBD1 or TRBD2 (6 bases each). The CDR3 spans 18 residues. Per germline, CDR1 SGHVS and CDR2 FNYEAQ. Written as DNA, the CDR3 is TGTGCCAGCAGCGCGAGGTACCGGGGGCGGTTTGGGGCCAACGTCCCGACTTTC. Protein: CASSARYRGRFGANVPTF.

CDR3 region: CASSPGTPKNIQYF. CDR3 DNA: TGTGCCAGCAGCCCTGGGACGCCCAAAAACATTCAGTACTTC. The genes are TRBV7-2 and TRBJ2-4; tentatively, D is TRBD1 or TRBD2 (5 bases each). The CDR3 has 14 amino acids. Trimming shortened V by 5 bases and J by 2 bases, and 10 bases separated the two germline ends. The germline V gene has CDR1 SGHTA and CDR2 FQGNSA. The full variable domain, rest sourced from reference TRBV7-2 and TRBJ2-4, is GAGVSQSPSNKVTEKGKDVELRCDPISGHTALYWYRQSLGQGLEFLIYFQGNSAPDKSGLPSDRFSAERTGGSVSTLTIQRTQQEDSAVYLCASSPGTPKNIQYFGAGTRLSVL.

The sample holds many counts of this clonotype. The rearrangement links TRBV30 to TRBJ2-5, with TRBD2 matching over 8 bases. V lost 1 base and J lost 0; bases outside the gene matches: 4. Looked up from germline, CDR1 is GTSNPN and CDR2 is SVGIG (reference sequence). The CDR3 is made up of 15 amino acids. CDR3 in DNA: TGTGCCTGGAGTGGGGGTAGCGGGGACCAAGAGACCCAGTACTTC. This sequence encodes CAWSGGSGDQETQYF.